This entry lists 15 T cell receptor beta chains sequenced from one sample in a study of blood T cell repertoires in COVID-19. Assay used: immunoSEQ multiplex PCR; TCRdb lists only in-frame clones, some missing. The sample lists under 250,000 clones, about 79% seen once, with 3% to 4% in the top ten. The sequencing sample was made of PBMCs or T cells enriched from blood (not recorded which). These receptor sequences come from a woman aged 55-70 years who had recovered from COVID-19.

V usage is TRBV5-6 and J usage is TRBJ1-2; D ambiguous. This CDR3 has 14 residues. Trimming cost V 0 bases and J 6 bases, with 12 bases left between them. CDR1 is SGHDT, CDR2 YYEEEE, per germline. The CDR3 DNA reads TGTGCCAGCAGCTTGGAAACAGCCGACCATGGCTACACCTTC. Its translation is CASSLETADHGYTF.

V and J are TRBV4-1 and TRBJ1-2, with 11 bases identical to TRBD1. Germline V gene sequence: CDR1 MGHRA, CDR2 YSYEKL. V lost 4 bases to trimming and J lost 8 bases; unmatched junction nucleotides: 9. The CDR3 totals 15 residues. The CDR3 DNA follows: TGCGCCAGCAGCCCGATGGACAGGGGGCCTCGGGGCTACACCTTC. It specifies CASSPMDRGPRGYTF.

The rearrangement uses TRBV18 and TRBJ1-2, with 7 bases lining up with TRBD1. Per the germline V gene, CDR1 is KGHSH and CDR2 is LQKENI. The CDR3 is made up of 16 amino acids. Trimming cost V 3 bases and J 10 bases; bases outside gene matches: 17. CDR3 protein: CASSPESTGAIWFYTF. The CDR3 DNA follows: TGTGCCAGCTCACCCGAATCAACAGGGGCTATATGGTTCTACACCTTC.

V is TRBV27 and J is TRBJ1-2; TRBD1 is a possible D gene (6 bases). The CDR3 spans 15 residues. V was shortened by 5 bases and J by 1 base, with 14 bases between the two germline ends. Germline V gene data show CDR1 as MNHEY and CDR2 as SMNVEV (reference sequence). CDR3: CASSPHRADNYGYTF. The CDR3 DNA reads TGTGCCAGCAGTCCTCACAGGGCGGATAACTATGGCTACACCTTC.

The chain uses TRBV7-9 and TRBJ2-2, with 7 nucleotides matching TRBD1. V gave up 5 bases and J gave up 1 base; unmatched junction bases: 4. In germline, CDR1 is SEHNR, CDR2 FQNEAQ (reference sequence). The CDR3 runs 15 residues. The CDR3 coding sequence is TGTGCCAGCAGCCCCCGGACAGGGAACACCGGGGAGCTGTTTTTT. This gives the protein CASSPRTGNTGELFF.

This chain connects TRBV6-5 to TRBJ2-7; D possibly corresponds to TRBD1 (6 bases). The germline V gene encodes CDR1 MNHEY and CDR2 SVGAGI. The CDR3 covers 16 residues. V was clipped by 0 bases and J by 0 bases, with 12 bases between them. CDR3 coding DNA: TGTGCCAGCAGTTACTCGAAGGGACATATCTCCTACGAGCAGTACTTC. Its translation: CASSYSKGHISYEQYF.

The chain uses TRBV19 and TRBJ2-2; TRBD1 aligns across 9 bases. V lost 6 bases to trimming and J lost 3 bases; unmatched junction nucleotides: 2. This CDR3 is 14 amino acids long. Germline values: CDR1 LNHDA, CDR2 SQIVND (reference sequence). CDR3: CASRRTGDTGELFF. The CDR3, as DNA: TGTGCCAGTAGGAGGACAGGGGACACCGGGGAGCTGTTTTTT.

This clone was picked up one time. The chain links TRBV13 to TRBJ1-2; unclear D gene. Germline assignment: CDR1 PRHDT and CDR2 FYEKMQ (reference sequence). The V end was cut by 5 bases, the J end by 8 bases, with 18 bases between. The CDR3 spans 14 residues. The chain's CDR3 is CASSGEDAPGGYTF. Here the CDR3 DNA reads TGTGCCAGCAGCGGCGAGGACGCCCCGGGGGGCTACACCTTC.

The rearrangement joins TRBV5-8 to TRBJ1-4; D gene unclear. CDR3 size: 16 residues. V dropped 0 bases and J dropped 0 bases, with 9 bases sitting between them. CDR1 is SGHTS and CDR2 is YDEGEE in the germline V gene. In DNA form, the CDR3 reads TGTGCCAGCAGCTTGGGGGAGCGCTCAACTAATGAAAAACTGTTTTTT. Its protein is CASSLGERSTNEKLFF.

This chain links TRBV6-5 with TRBJ2-7; 10 bases map to TRBD1. Germline V gene lookup returns CDR1 MNHEY and CDR2 SVGAGI. CDR3 length: 16 amino acids. The V gene end was trimmed by 2 bases and the J gene end by 6 bases; junction bases not matched to a gene: 10. CDR3 DNA sequence: TGTGCCAGCAGTTACCCCTGGGACAGGGGTAACCCCGAGCAGTACTTC. Translating it yields CASSYPWDRGNPEQYF.

The CDR3 is CASSWTGSYEQYF. The CDR3 DNA is TGTGCCAGCAGCTGGACAGGCTCCTACGAGCAGTACTTC. This chain uses TRBV7-2 with TRBJ2-7; 7 bases are shared with TRBD1. CDR3 size: 13 residues. V was pared by 4 bases and J by 0 bases, with 0 bases of the junction left unmatched. Germline assignment: CDR1 SGHTA and CDR2 FQGNSA.

The chain combines TRBV7-6 with TRBJ2-1; 9 positions agree with TRBD1. This CDR3 has 15 amino acids. CDR1 is SGHVS, CDR2 FNYEAQ, per germline. V trimming: 5 bases; J trimming: 5 bases; junction bases outside the gene matches: 7. DNA for the CDR3: TGTGCCAGCAGCCGGGGGGACAGGGTCCACAATGAGCAGTTCTTC. Amino acid sequence: CASSRGDRVHNEQFF.

This rearrangement joins TRBV11-3 to TRBJ2-3; D not certain. This CDR3 has 14 amino acids. V was cut by 4 bases and J by 4 bases, with 12 bases left in between. Looked up from germline, CDR1 is SGHNT and CDR2 is YENEEA. The CDR3 DNA is TGTGCCAGCAGCTCGCCTACTTTGTCAGATACGCAGTATTTT. Its protein product is CASSSPTLSDTQYF.

The chain carries TRBV27 and TRBJ1-5, with 10 nucleotides matching TRBD1. Germline assignment: CDR1 MNHEY and CDR2 SMNVEV (reference sequence). Trimming took 6 bases from V and 7 from J; bases not matched to a gene: 9. The CDR3 is 15 amino acids. The CDR3 loop reads CASSPGQGIGQPQHF. Here the CDR3 DNA reads TGTGCCAGCAGCCCGGGACAGGGGATAGGGCAGCCCCAGCATTTT.

This clone was counted a few times. The chain uses TRBV25-1 and TRBJ2-7, with 7 nucleotides matching TRBD1. V gave up 1 base and J gave up 0 bases; unmatched junction bases: 3. The CDR3 runs 15 residues. Germline V CDR1 and CDR2: MGHDK, SYGVNS. In DNA, the CDR3 is TGTGCCAGCAGTGAATCGGGACAGAACTCCTACGAGCAGTACTTC. It specifies CASSESGQNSYEQYF.